The rows below give T cell receptor beta chains drawn from one sample of a study of blood T cell repertoires in COVID-19. The method was immunoSEQ multiplex PCR; TCRdb's version includes in-frame clones alone and lacks a portion of them. The sample holds 100,000 or so clones, roughly 76% seen once. The sequenced sample was peripheral blood. Receptors originate from a woman in her seventies with acute or convalescent COVID-19. Both conserved end residues are part of each CDR3. D genes are given only for firm matches. Clone size is stated in some rows and not others, as once, few, many or a class when expanded.

size	J	D	V	DNA	CDR3
once	TRBJ1-6	-	TRBV10-3	TGTGCCATCAGCTCAGAAAGCTCCTATAATTCACCCCTCCACTTT	CAISSESSYNSPLHF
-	TRBJ2-7	TRBD1	TRBV3-1/TRBV3-2	TGTGCCAGCAGTCTAACAGGGGGCAGGTACGAGCAGTACTTC	CASSLTGGRYEQYF
-	TRBJ1-2	TRBD1	TRBV6-5	TGTGCCAGCAGTTACTCGACCAGGGGGCAAGGCTACACCTTC	CASSYSTRGQGYTF
-	TRBJ2-2	TRBD2	TRBV6-2/TRBV6-3	TGTGCCAGCAGTTACGGGGTAGCGGGGCGCGCCGGGGAGCTGTTTTTT	CASSYGVAGRAGELFF
-	TRBJ1-3	-	TRBV7-8	TGTGCCAGCAGCGATCGAGACAGGAGCTCTGGAAACACCATATATTTT	CASSDRDRSSGNTIYF
-	TRBJ2-1	-	TRBV7-5	TGTGTCAACCACCCACTACGGGACTCCGTCTACAATGAGCAGTTCTTC	CVNHPLRDSVYNEQFF
few	TRBJ1-1	-	TRBV30	TGTGCCTGGAGTGTGTACCGCGAATTGAACACTGAAGCTTTCTTT	CAWSVYRELNTEAFF
few	TRBJ1-1	-	TRBV12-3/TRBV12-4	TGTGCCAGCAGTTATTCAGGGGACACTGAAGCTTTCTTT	CASSYSGDTEAFF
-	TRBJ1-2	-	TRBV19	TGTGCCAGTAGTATCCCAGGTAGAGCTAACTATGGCTACACCTTC	CASSIPGRANYGYTF
few	TRBJ1-5	-	TRBV4-3	TGCGCCAGCAGCCAAGATCGCGCAGGTTATCAGCCCCAGCATTTT	CASSQDRAGYQPQHF
-	TRBJ2-1	-	TRBV9	TGTGCCAGCAGCGACGACATCTCCTACAATGAGCAGTTCTTC	CASSDDISYNEQFF
-	TRBJ1-2	-	TRBV6-1	TGTGCCAGCAGTGAACAACGGGGTAGCTACACCTTC	CASSEQRGSYTF
-	TRBJ2-5	TRBD1	TRBV7-8	TGTGCCAGCAGCTACAAGACAGGGCCCCAAGAGACCCAGTACTTC	CASSYKTGPQETQYF
-	TRBJ2-4	TRBD1	TRBV13	TGTGCCAGCAGCTTACTGGGGACAGCCTCCGCTGGGGCCAAAAACATTCAGTACTTC	CASSLLGTASAGAKNIQYF
-	TRBJ2-7	-	TRBV5-4	TGTGCCAGCAGCTGGCGGGGCAGGGCCTACGAGCAGTACTTC	CASSWRGRAYEQYF
-	TRBJ2-3	-	TRBV28	TGTGCCAGCAGTTCGTACAGGGTCAGCACAGATACGCAGTATTTT	CASSSYRVSTDTQYF
-	TRBJ2-2	-	TRBV28	TGTGCCAGCAGTTTCGTCACCGGGGAGCTGTTTTTT	CASSFVTGELFF
-	TRBJ1-4	TRBD1	TRBV2	TGTGCCAGCAGCTTGACAGGGGTTCTTAATGAAAAACTGTTTTTT	CASSLTGVLNEKLFF
-	TRBJ2-2	-	TRBV9	TGTGCCAGCAGCTCTCCCGGGAGAAGTAACACCGGGGAGCTGTTTTTT	CASSSPGRSNTGELFF
-	TRBJ1-1	TRBD1	TRBV3-1/TRBV3-2	TGTGCCAGCAGTGAACCAGGGGGTCGAGTCACTGAAGCTTTCTTT	CASSEPGGRVTEAFF
-	TRBJ2-1	-	TRBV6-2/TRBV6-3	TGTGCCAGCAGTTATCCGCGTCACTCCTACAATGAGCAGTTCTTC	CASSYPRHSYNEQFF
-	TRBJ1-1	-	TRBV24-1	TGTGCCACCAGACGGGACACGGCCACTGAAGCTTTCTTT	CATRRDTATEAFF
-	TRBJ1-1	TRBD1	TRBV27	TGTGCCAGCAGTCCCCAGACAGGGACCATGAACACTGAAGCTTTCTTT	CASSPQTGTMNTEAFF
-	TRBJ2-2	TRBD2	TRBV27	TGTGCCAGCAGTTTTGGCCTAGCGGGAGACACCGGGGAGCTGTTTTTT	CASSFGLAGDTGELFF
-	TRBJ2-5	TRBD2	TRBV5-4	TGTGCCAGCAGCTTCGGGACTAGCGTGGAGACCCAGTACTTC	CASSFGTSVETQYF
-	TRBJ1-1	-	TRBV30	TGTGCCTGGAGTGTATTGTCAGGCACTGAAGCTTTCTTT	CAWSVLSGTEAFF
-	TRBJ1-2	-	TRBV11-2	TGTGCCAGCAGCTCGGTAGGGGTCAGACCTAACTATGGCTACACCTTC	CASSSVGVRPNYGYTF
-	TRBJ1-2	-	TRBV12-5	TGTGCTAGTGAAACCCCTCGGCGGGGGAGTAACTATGGCTACACCTTC	CASETPRRGSNYGYTF
-	TRBJ2-3	TRBD2	TRBV5-1	TGCGCCAGCAGGGATAGCGGGTTAACAGATACGCAGTATTTT	CASRDSGLTDTQYF
-	TRBJ2-1	TRBD2	TRBV19	TGTGCCAGTAGTATCACCCCGCGGGGGGTCAATGAGCAGTTCTTC	CASSITPRGVNEQFF
-	TRBJ2-1	-	TRBV7-3	TGTGCCAGCAGCCCCCGAGGGGGGGGATTCAATGAGCAGTTCTTC	CASSPRGGGFNEQFF
-	TRBJ1-4	-	TRBV2	TGTGCCAGCAGTGGACAGGTTGAAAAACTGTTTTTT	CASSGQVEKLFF
once	TRBJ1-6	-	TRBV6-6	TGTGCCAGCAGTTACTCGGGAGTGAATTCACCCCTCCACTTT	CASSYSGVNSPLHF
few	TRBJ2-7	TRBD2	TRBV5-1	TGCGCCAGCAGCCTCTCTAGCGGGGGGGTCTCCTACGAGCAGTACTTC	CASSLSSGGVSYEQYF
-	TRBJ1-2	-	TRBV14	TGTGCCAGCAGCCAAGCTCCCTTTAGTGGCTACACCTTC	CASSQAPFSGYTF
-	TRBJ2-5	TRBD2	TRBV6-2/TRBV6-3	TGTGCCAGCAGTTTTCCACTAGCGGGAGGGCCTCAAGAGACCCAGTACTTC	CASSFPLAGGPQETQYF
-	TRBJ2-1	-	TRBV5-4	TGTGCCAGCAGCACGGACTCCCCGAGCTCCTACAATGAGCAGTTCTTC	CASSTDSPSSYNEQFF
-	TRBJ2-3	-	TRBV27	TGTGCCAGCTTGGAGCTGGGGCAGGGCACAGATACGCAGTATTTT	CASLELGQGTDTQYF
-	TRBJ2-4	-	TRBV11-2	TGTGCCAGCAGCCCTCTCATTAGGGGAATTCAGTACTTC	CASSPLIRGIQYF
-	TRBJ2-1	TRBD2	TRBV9	TGTGCCAGCAGCCCGGGACTAGCGGGTGAGTCCCACAATGAGCAGTTCTTC	CASSPGLAGESHNEQFF
-	TRBJ2-4	TRBD1	TRBV10-3	TGTGCCATCAGTGAGTCAGGGGGGACAGGGAGGATTCAGTACTTC	CAISESGGTGRIQYF
-	TRBJ1-2	TRBD1	TRBV10-3	TGTGCCATCAGTGTGGACAGGGCCTATGGCTACACCTTC	CAISVDRAYGYTF
-	TRBJ1-1	TRBD1	TRBV6-5	TGTGCCAGCAGTTACCCTACAGGGGTTGGCACTGAAGCTTTCTTT	CASSYPTGVGTEAFF
-	TRBJ1-2	-	TRBV6-5	TGTGCCAGCAGGGCAGGGAGGTATGGCTACACCTTC	CASRAGRYGYTF